The 14 T cell receptor beta chains given below trace back to one sample, sequenced in a study of cytomegalovirus exposure and HLA in healthy donors. Researchers ran the PCR with 60 Vbeta and 13 Jbeta primers. Sequencing used immunoSEQ multiplex PCR; TCRdb keeps in-frame clones, though not all of them. The sample carries about 200,000 clones, 82% recorded once. The sample was PBMCs. These receptors were collected from a boy between 2 and 15 years old in good health and CMV-seronegative.

This sequence joins TRBV28 and TRBJ2-4; 7 bases agree with TRBD1. The CDR3 has 14 amino acids. Germline CDR1 and CDR2: MDHEN and SYDVKM. The V and J ends lost 10 bases and 0 bases, in that order; junction bases with no gene match: 6. CDR3 DNA sequence: TGTGCCACCAGACAGGGTCAAGCCAAAAACATTCAGTACTTC. Translating gives CATRQGQAKNIQYF.

The chain recombines TRBV5-4 with TRBJ2-7; no clear D gene. Germline V gene data show CDR1 as SGHNT and CDR2 as YYREEE (reference sequence). The CDR3 consists of 17 residues. The V gene lost 4 bases and the J gene lost 0 bases, with 20 bases spanning the gap. CDR3 bases: TGTGCCAGCAGCCCTAAGAATCCAGCGATAAGCTCCTACGAGCAGTACTTC. Its protein product is CASSPKNPAISSYEQYF.

This chain uses TRBV2 with TRBJ1-6, with TRBD1 matching 7 bases. The CDR3 runs 12 residues. Germline CDR1 reads SNHLY; CDR2 reads FYNNEI. The V and J ends lost 3 bases and 13 bases, in that order; junction bases with no gene match: 3. The CDR3 coding sequence is TGTGCCAGCAGTGACAGGGGGTGGCCCCTCCACTTT. Residues: CASSDRGWPLHF.

In the case of this clone: A read error may account for a junction end that differs from germline. The rearrangement uses TRBV5-6 and TRBJ1-1, with D maybe TRBD1 (5 bases). CDR3 length: 12 amino acids. CDR1 and CDR2 (germline): SGHDT, YYEEEE. The CDR3 DNA is TGTGCCAGCAGCTCCCAGGGCCCTGAGGCTTTCTTT. It yields the protein CASSSQGPEAFF.

The genes are TRBV6-1 and TRBJ2-7; 9 bases fit TRBD1. Losses at the gene ends were 7 bases for V and 4 bases for J; bases not matched to a gene: 8. CDR3 length equals 14 residues. CDR1 and CDR2 from the germline V gene are MNHNS and SASEGT. CDR3 DNA sequence: TGTGCCAGCAACCAAGGGGGACAGGGTTACGAGCAGTACTTC. Its translation is CASNQGGQGYEQYF.

This rearrangement joins TRBV2 to TRBJ1-2; possible D gene TRBD1, 6 bases. Germline values: CDR1 SNHLY, CDR2 FYNNEI. This CDR3 region has 14 residues. Trimming removed 6 bases at V and 2 bases at J, with 13 bases between. The CDR3 here is CASSARQANYGYTF. Here the CDR3 DNA reads TGTGCCAGCAGCGCCCGACAGGCGAACTATGGCTACACCTTC.

In its sample, this clone was seen once. This chain uses TRBV5-1 with TRBJ2-5; 8 nucleotides align to TRBD1. CDR3 length equals 14 residues. Trimming removed 0 bases from V and 9 bases from J; junction bases left unmatched: 7. Germline V gene sequence: CDR1 SGHRS, CDR2 YFSETQ. CDR3 bases: TGCGCCAGCAGCTTGGATCGACAGGGGATTGCCCAGTACTTC. Its protein is CASSLDRQGIAQYF.

The gene calls are TRBV5-4 and TRBJ2-1; TRBD1 might be the D (5 bases). CDR3 length equals 17 residues. CDR1 SGHNT and CDR2 YYREEE come from the germline V gene (reference sequence). With 4 bases removed from V and 10 bases from J, the gap between germline ends came to 27 bases. The CDR3: CASSRWGRGPLGREQFF. For the CDR3, the DNA is TGTGCCAGCAGCAGGTGGGGCCGAGGACCTCTCGGCAGGGAGCAGTTCTTC.

The chain carries TRBV10-2 and TRBJ2-7; 7 nucleotides match TRBD1. Unmatched junction bases numbered 3, after V lost 4 bases and J lost 0 bases. The CDR3 loop spans 14 amino acids. Germline V lookup: CDR1 WSHSY, CDR2 SAAADI. The CDR3 protein is CASSVGTASYEQYF. CDR3 in DNA: TGCGCCAGCAGTGTGGGGACAGCCTCCTACGAGCAGTACTTC.

J is TRBJ2-7 and V is TRBV5-5, with TRBD2 matching 14 bases. This CDR3 spans 17 amino acids. CDR1 is SGHKS, CDR2 YYEKEE, per germline (reference sequence). V trimming: 2 bases; J trimming: 0 bases; junction bases outside the gene matches: 4. The DNA for the CDR3 is TGTGCCAGCAGCTTAGGACTAGCGGGGGGCCACTCCTACGAGCAGTACTTC. It translates to CASSLGLAGGHSYEQYF.

The chain has TRBV5-6 and TRBJ2-5, with TRBD2 matching 10 bases. Losses at the gene ends were 5 bases for V and 4 bases for J; bases not matched to a gene: 14. This CDR3 has 17 residues. Per germline, CDR1 SGHDT and CDR2 YYEEEE. This CDR3 is CASRRVERGGPPETQYF. The DNA of the CDR3 is TGTGCCAGCAGAAGGGTGGAGCGGGGGGGCCCCCCAGAGACCCAGTACTTC.

The chain is built from TRBV4-1 and TRBJ2-7; 9 nucleotides agree with TRBD2. Germline lookup yields CDR1 MGHRA and CDR2 YSYEKL. Unmatched junction bases numbered 18, after V lost 3 bases and J lost 0 bases. The CDR3 extends over 20 amino acids. The CDR3 DNA is TGCGCCAGCAGCCACGAAGCCCCAGCGGGGGGCTCAGTAAGCTCCTACGAGCAGTACTTC. Amino acids: CASSHEAPAGGSVSSYEQYF.

This chain connects TRBV11-2 to TRBJ2-6; D unclear. Germline CDR1 is SGHAT and CDR2 is FQNNGV. V shed 6 bases and J shed 5 bases, with 11 bases lying between them. There are 14 residues in the CDR3. The CDR3: CASRLPSRANVLTF. The CDR3 DNA is TGTGCCAGCAGACTCCCATCTAGGGCCAACGTCCTGACTTTC.

In the case of this clone: At one of its ends the junction is not consistent with the germline gene, which may arise from a read error. The genes are TRBV20-1 and TRBJ2-5, with D tentatively TRBD2 (6 bases). Germline CDR1 DFQATT, CDR2 SNEGSKA (reference sequence). The CDR3 sequence is 9 residues long. The CDR3 protein is CSASGSGDF. The CDR3 coding sequence is TGCAGTGCGTCCGGGAGCGGCGACTTC.